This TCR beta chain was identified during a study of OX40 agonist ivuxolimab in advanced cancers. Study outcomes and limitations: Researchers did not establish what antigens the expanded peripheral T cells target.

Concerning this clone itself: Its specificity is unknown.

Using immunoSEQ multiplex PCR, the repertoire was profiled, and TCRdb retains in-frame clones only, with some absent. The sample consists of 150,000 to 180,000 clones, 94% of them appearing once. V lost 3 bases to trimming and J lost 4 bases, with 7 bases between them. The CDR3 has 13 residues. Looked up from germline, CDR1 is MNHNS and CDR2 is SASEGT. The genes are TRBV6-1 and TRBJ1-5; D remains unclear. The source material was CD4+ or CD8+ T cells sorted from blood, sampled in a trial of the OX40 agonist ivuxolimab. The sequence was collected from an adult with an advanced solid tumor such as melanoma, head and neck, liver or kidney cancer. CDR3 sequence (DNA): TGTGCCAGCAGTGAGGTCCTTAATCAGCCCCAGCATTTT. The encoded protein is CASSEVLNQPQHF.